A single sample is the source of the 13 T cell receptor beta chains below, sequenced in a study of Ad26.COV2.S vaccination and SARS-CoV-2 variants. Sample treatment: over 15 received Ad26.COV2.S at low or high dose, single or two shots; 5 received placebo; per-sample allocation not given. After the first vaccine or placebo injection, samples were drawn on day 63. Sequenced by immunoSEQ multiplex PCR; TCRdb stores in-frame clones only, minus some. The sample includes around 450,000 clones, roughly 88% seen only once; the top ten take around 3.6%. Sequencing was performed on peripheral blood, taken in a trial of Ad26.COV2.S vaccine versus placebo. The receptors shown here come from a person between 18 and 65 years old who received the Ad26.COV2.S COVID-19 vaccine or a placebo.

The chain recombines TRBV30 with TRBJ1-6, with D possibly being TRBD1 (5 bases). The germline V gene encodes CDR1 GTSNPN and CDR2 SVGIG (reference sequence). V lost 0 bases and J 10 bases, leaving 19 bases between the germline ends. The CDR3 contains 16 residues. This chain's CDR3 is CAWSVSLDTLSSPLHF. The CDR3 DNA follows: TGTGCCTGGAGTGTATCTCTGGACACACTTAGCTCACCCCTCCACTTT.

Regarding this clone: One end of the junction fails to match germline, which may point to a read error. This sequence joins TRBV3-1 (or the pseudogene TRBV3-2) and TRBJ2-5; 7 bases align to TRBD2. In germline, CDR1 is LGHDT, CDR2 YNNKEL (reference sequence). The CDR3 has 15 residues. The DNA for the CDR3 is TGTGCCAGCAGCCAAGGAACTAGCGATCAAGGGACCCAGTACTTC. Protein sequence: CASSQGTSDQGTQYF.

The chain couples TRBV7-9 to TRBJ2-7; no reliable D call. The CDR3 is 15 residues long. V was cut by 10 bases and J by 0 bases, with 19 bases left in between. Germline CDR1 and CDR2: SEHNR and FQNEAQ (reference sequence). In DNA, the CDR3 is TGTGCCACCAGTTCTGAAAGGCCCCTCTCCTACGAGCAGTACTTC. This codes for CATSSERPLSYEQYF.

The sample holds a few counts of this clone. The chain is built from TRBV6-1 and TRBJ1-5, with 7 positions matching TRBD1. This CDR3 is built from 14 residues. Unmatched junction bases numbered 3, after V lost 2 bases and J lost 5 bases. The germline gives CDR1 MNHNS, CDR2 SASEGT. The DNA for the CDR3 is TGTGCCAGCAGTGAAAGAACAGGGGATCAGCCCCAGCATTTT. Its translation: CASSERTGDQPQHF.

CDR3 DNA: TGTGCCAGCAGGACAGGGCGGGAGACCCAGTACTTC. Its protein is CASRTGRETQYF. The chain employs TRBV27 and TRBJ2-5, with 7 bases lining up with TRBD1. CDR1 is MNHEY, CDR2 SMNVEV, per germline (reference sequence). This CDR3 region has 12 residues. The J segment lost 5 bases and the V segment lost 6 bases, leaving 3 bases of the junction unmatched.

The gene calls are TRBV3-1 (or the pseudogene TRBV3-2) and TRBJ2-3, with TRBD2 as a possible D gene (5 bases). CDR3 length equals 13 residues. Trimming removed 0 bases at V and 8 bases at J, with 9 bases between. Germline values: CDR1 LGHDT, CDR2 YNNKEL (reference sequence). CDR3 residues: CASSQDREGTQYF. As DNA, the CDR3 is TGTGCCAGCAGCCAAGATCGCGAGGGTACGCAGTATTTT.

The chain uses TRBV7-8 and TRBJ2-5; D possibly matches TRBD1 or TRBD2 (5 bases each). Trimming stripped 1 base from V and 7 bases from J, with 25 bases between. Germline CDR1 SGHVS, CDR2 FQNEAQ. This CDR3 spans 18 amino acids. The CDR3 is CASSLEGPGSLAEGTQYF. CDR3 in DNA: TGTGCCAGCAGCTTAGAGGGGCCGGGAAGCCTCGCTGAAGGGACCCAGTACTTC.

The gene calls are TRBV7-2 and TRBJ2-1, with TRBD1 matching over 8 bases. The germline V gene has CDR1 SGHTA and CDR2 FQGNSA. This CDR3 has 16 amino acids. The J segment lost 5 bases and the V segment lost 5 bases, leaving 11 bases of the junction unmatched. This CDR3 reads CASSRGGQGANNEQFF. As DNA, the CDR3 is TGTGCCAGCAGCAGAGGGGGCCAGGGGGCGAACAATGAGCAGTTCTTC.

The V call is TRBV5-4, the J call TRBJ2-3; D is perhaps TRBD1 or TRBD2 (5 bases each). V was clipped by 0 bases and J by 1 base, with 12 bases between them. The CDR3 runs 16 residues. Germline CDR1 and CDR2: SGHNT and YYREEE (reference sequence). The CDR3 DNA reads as TGTGCCAGCAGCTTGGGGGGACGGGGAGGCACAGATACGCAGTATTTT. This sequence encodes CASSLGGRGGTDTQYF.

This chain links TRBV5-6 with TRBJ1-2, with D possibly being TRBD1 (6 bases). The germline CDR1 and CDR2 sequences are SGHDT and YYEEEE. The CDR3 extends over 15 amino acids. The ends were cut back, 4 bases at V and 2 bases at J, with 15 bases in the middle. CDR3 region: CASSLRQTGNYGYTF. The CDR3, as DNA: TGTGCCAGCAGCCTAAGGCAGACAGGCAACTATGGCTACACCTTC.

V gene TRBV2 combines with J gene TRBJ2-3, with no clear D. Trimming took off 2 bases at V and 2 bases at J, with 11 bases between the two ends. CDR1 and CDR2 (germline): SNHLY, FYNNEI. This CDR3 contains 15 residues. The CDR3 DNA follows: TGTGCCAGCAGTGAATCATGGTTTCCCACAGATACGCAGTATTTT. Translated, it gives CASSESWFPTDTQYF. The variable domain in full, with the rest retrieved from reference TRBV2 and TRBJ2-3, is EPEVTQTPSHQVTQMGQEVILRCVPISNHLYFYWYRQILGQKVEFLVSFYNNEISEKSEIFDDQFSVERPDGSNFTLKIRSTKLEDSAMYFCASSESWFPTDTQYFGPGTRLTVL.

CDR3 region: CASSSTGTGPYEQYF. In DNA, the CDR3 is TGTGCCAGCAGCTCTACCGGGACAGGGCCCTACGAGCAGTACTTC. The genes are TRBV7-2 and TRBJ2-7, with 9 bases fitting TRBD1. This CDR3 is built from 15 residues. Germline V gene sequence: CDR1 SGHTA, CDR2 FQGNSA. V lost 4 bases, J lost 2 bases, and 6 bases stayed unmatched.

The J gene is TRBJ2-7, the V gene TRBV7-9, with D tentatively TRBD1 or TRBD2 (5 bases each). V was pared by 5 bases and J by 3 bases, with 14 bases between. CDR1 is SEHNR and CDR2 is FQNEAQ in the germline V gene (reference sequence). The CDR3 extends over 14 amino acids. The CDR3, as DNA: TGTGCCAGCAGCATTCCGGGGCCATACTACGAGCAGTACTTC. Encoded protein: CASSIPGPYYEQYF.